The 15 T cell receptor beta chains below were found in one sample sequenced in a study of blood T cell repertoires in COVID-19. Assay: immunoSEQ multiplex PCR; the TCRdb copy retains only in-frame clones and omits some. The repertoire holds some 110,000 clones, over 65% seen once, with under 2.5% in the top ten. The source material was peripheral blood. The source of these receptors is a man aged 25 to 45 with acute or convalescent COVID-19.

J is TRBJ2-1 and V is TRBV6-2 or TRBV6-3; the match to TRBD2 covers 7 bases. CDR3 length: 18 amino acids. Germline CDR1 reads MNHEY; CDR2 reads SVGEGT. J was trimmed by 0 bases and V by 6 bases; bases with no gene match: 14. CDR3 protein: CASSGRGAGISSYNEQFF. The CDR3, as DNA: TGTGCCAGCAGCGGGCGGGGAGCGGGGATAAGCTCCTACAATGAGCAGTTCTTC.

The chain joins TRBV7-8 to TRBJ1-2; no clear D gene. Trimming cost V 4 bases and J 8 bases, with 8 bases left between them. Germline V gene lookup returns CDR1 SGHVS and CDR2 FQNEAQ. The CDR3 has 11 residues. As DNA, the CDR3 is TGTGCCAGCAGCTCTGGAGGGGGCTACACCTTC. Translation: CASSSGGGYTF.

Only one count was recorded for this clone. This chain joins TRBV30 and TRBJ1-5; no reliable D call. The CDR3 covers 13 residues. V was shortened by 2 bases and J by 7 bases, with 12 bases between the two germline ends. In germline, CDR1 is GTSNPN, CDR2 SVGIG (reference sequence). CDR3 sequence (DNA): TGTGCCTGGAGTTTAGAAGGAGACCAGCCCCAGCATTTT. Translation gives CAWSLEGDQPQHF.

This chain uses TRBV6-2 or TRBV6-3 with TRBJ1-5; D is uncertain. This CDR3 has 14 residues. From germline, CDR1 is MNHEY and CDR2 SVGEGT. Trimming shortened V by 7 bases and J by 3 bases, and 13 bases separated the two germline ends. CDR3 loop: CASTPDKDNQPQHF. CDR3 sequence (DNA): TGTGCCAGCACCCCAGACAAAGACAATCAGCCCCAGCATTTT.

The CDR3, as DNA: TGTGCCATCAGTGGGGGGCTTCTCATGAACACTGAAGCTTTCTTT. Its protein product is CAISGGLLMNTEAFF. The chain uses TRBV10-3 and TRBJ1-1; weak D call: TRBD1 (6 bases). The CDR3 length is 15 residues. Germline lookup yields CDR1 ENHRY and CDR2 SYGVKD. The V and J ends lost 4 bases and 0 bases respectively, with 12 bases between them.

The chain links TRBV4-1 to TRBJ2-1; perhaps TRBD2 as D (6 bases). This CDR3 is built from 14 residues. Per the germline V gene, CDR1 is MGHRA and CDR2 is YSYEKL. Trimming pared 0 bases from V and 10 bases from J, leaving 13 bases between. The CDR3 loop reads CASSQDPPRGEQFF. The CDR3 DNA is TGCGCCAGCAGCCAAGATCCCCCGCGGGGAGAGCAGTTCTTC.

This chain connects TRBV4-1 to TRBJ1-1, with 7 bases lining up with TRBD1. The CDR3 is 16 residues long. With 0 bases clipped from V and 4 bases from J, the junction kept 8 bases outside the gene matches. Germline assignment: CDR1 MGHRA and CDR2 YSYEKL. The CDR3 loop reads CASSQDEGARGTEAFF. The CDR3 nucleotides are TGCGCCAGCAGCCAAGATGAGGGGGCAAGGGGCACTGAAGCTTTCTTT.

This sequence joins TRBV6-2 or TRBV6-3 and TRBJ1-1; a weak D match, TRBD1 (5 bases). Deletions cut 5 bases from V and 4 bases from J, with 20 bases between. CDR1 and CDR2 from the germline V gene are MNHEY and SVGEGT. There are 16 residues in the CDR3. The CDR3 DNA reads TGTGCCAGCAGTGCGAGAGGGAGGGACTGGGGCACTGAAGCTTTCTTT. This sequence encodes CASSARGRDWGTEAFF.

This clone turned up a few times. The chain carries TRBV4-2 and TRBJ2-7, with 13 bases that match TRBD2. The CDR3 is made up of 15 amino acids. The V segment lost 1 base and the J segment 3 bases; nucleotides outside the gene matches: 0. Germline assignment: CDR1 LGHNA and CDR2 YNFKEQ. The CDR3 DNA is TGTGCCAGCAGCCAAGGACTAGCGGGGGGCTACGAGCAGTACTTC. This gives the protein CASSQGLAGGYEQYF.

The rearrangement uses TRBV3-1 (or the pseudogene TRBV3-2) and TRBJ2-3; 9 bases are shared with TRBD2. The CDR3 length is 22 residues. V was clipped by 0 bases and J by 2 bases; unmatched bases: 21. Germline-derived CDR1 and CDR2 are LGHDT and YNNKEL (reference sequence). The DNA for the CDR3 is TGTGCCAGCAGCCAAGATGCCCCGGGTCCCGGGCCGGAGCGGGGGGACACAGATACGCAGTATTTT. Protein product: CASSQDAPGPGPERGDTDTQYF.

This chain uses TRBV4-1 with TRBJ2-2, with TRBD2 identical over 13 bases. Per germline, CDR1 MGHRA and CDR2 YSYEKL. This CDR3 spans 16 amino acids. V shed 8 bases, J shed 0 bases, and the junction held 3 bases outside the gene matches. CDR3 DNA sequence: TGCGCCAGCCGGACTAGCGGGGGTGCGAACACCGGGGAGCTGTTTTTT. This gives the protein CASRTSGGANTGELFF.

The chain uses TRBV9 and TRBJ1-3, with 10 bases that match TRBD1. Germline CDR1 is SGDLS and CDR2 is YYNGEE. The CDR3 has 16 residues. V shed 2 bases, J shed 3 bases, and the junction held 5 bases outside the gene matches. In nucleotides, the CDR3 is TGTGCCAGCAGCGTGGGAGACAGGGGGCATGGAAACACCATATATTTT. This codes for CASSVGDRGHGNTIYF.

The V call is TRBV15, the J call TRBJ2-5; 15 positions agree with TRBD2. CDR3 length equals 17 residues. V gave up 3 bases and J gave up 4 bases; unmatched junction bases: 6. CDR1 and CDR2 (germline): LNHNV, YYDKDF (reference sequence). The DNA of the CDR3 is TGTGCCACCAGCAGGGGAGGACTAGCGGGAGGGAGAGAGACCCAGTACTTC. It encodes CATSRGGLAGGRETQYF.

This chain links TRBV30 with TRBJ1-1, with 8 bases lining up with TRBD1. After removal of 4 bases from V and 3 bases from J, the junction contained 1 base not matched to a gene. CDR3 size: 12 residues. The germline V gene has CDR1 GTSNPN and CDR2 SVGIG (reference sequence). The CDR3 DNA follows: TGTGCCTGGATGACAGGGGACACTGAAGCTTTCTTT. Its protein is CAWMTGDTEAFF.

The V gene is TRBV27, the J gene TRBJ2-7; 7 bases line up with TRBD2. J lost 2 bases, V lost 6 bases, and 13 bases had no gene match. This CDR3 comprises 16 residues. Germline V gene data show CDR1 as MNHEY and CDR2 as SMNVEV (reference sequence). The CDR3 protein is CASSLPGRVSPYEQYV. The CDR3 DNA is TGTGCCAGCAGCCTCCCTGGGAGGGTTTCCCCCTACGAGCAGTACGTC.